The clone carrying this T cell receptor beta chain was observed at least ten times. Its antigen is undetermined. This entry comes from a study of metastatic and nonmetastatic thyroid tumors. Notes on the study in general: Malignant tumors reportedly showed significantly higher TCR beta diversity than benign nodules in both blood and tumor.

Authors' methods: What underpinned the distant-metastasis classifier for papillary thyroid cancer was the set of CDR3 differences across clinicopathological groups. From the PCR reads, TCRdb re-called clones with MiXCR. The V and J calls, along with clone size, are taken from TCRdb and not from the paper's own processing. Of roughly 59,000 clones in the sample, around 15% are singletons; the top ten hold roughly a tenth. None of the patients had undergone any treatment ahead of thyroid surgery. The CDR3 loop spans 16 amino acids. Germline CDR1 reads MNHEY; CDR2 reads SMNVEV (reference sequence). V dropped 6 bases and J dropped 0; count of bases not matched to a gene: 5.

Sequenced: blood. The clonotype was recovered from a male donor with papillary thyroid cancer or a benign thyroid nodule (not recorded which). Some clones in this sample may be carry-over from other donors' samples. V and J are TRBV27 and TRBJ2-3, with 11 bases that match TRBD2. For the CDR3, the DNA is TGTGCCAGCAGACCGGGACTAGCGGAAAGCACAGATACGCAGTATTTT. Protein: CASRPGLAESTDTQYF.